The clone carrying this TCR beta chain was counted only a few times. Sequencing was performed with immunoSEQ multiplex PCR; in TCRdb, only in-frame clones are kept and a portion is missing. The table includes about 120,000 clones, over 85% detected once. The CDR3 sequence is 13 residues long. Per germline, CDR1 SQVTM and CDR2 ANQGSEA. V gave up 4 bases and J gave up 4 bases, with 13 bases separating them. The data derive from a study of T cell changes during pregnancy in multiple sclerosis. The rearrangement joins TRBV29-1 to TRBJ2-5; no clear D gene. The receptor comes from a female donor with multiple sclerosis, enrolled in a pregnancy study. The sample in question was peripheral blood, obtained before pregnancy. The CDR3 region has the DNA TGCAGCGTTGCCTTATCCCCTCCAGAGACCCAGTACTTC. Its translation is CSVALSPPETQYF.